This T cell receptor (beta chain) was found in a study of T cells in Graves' hyperthyroidism and ophthalmopathy. Study information: Peripheral blood was obtained at initial diagnosis, preceding any treatment.

An absence of ophthalmopathy progression within 18 months meant stable Graves' hyperthyroidism. Hyperthyroidism, newly diagnosed and lasting under 2 months, affected patients aged 18 to 65. Fresh peripheral blood, roughly 9.8 ml of it, supplied the PBMCs. CDR1 is SGDLS, CDR2 YYNGEE, per germline. This CDR3 is 13 amino acids long. TCR beta CDR3 sequences were amplified from RNA transcripts. The HTBI primer set drove a first-round RT-PCR of the TCR CDR3. Each CDR3 protein gets one entry after TCRdb re-called the multiplex PCR reads with MiXCR. Of roughly 800,000 distinct CDR3 sequences detected, approximately 40% appear once; the ten largest clones hold around 10%.

This sequence originates from a man younger than 35 with Graves' hyperthyroidism. Material for sequencing was blood. The rearrangement links TRBV9 to TRBJ2-7; TRBD2 agrees at 8 bases. The DNA end is more similar to TRBJ2-1, so the J call may be wrong. The CDR3 here is CASSVGLAGEQFF. Here the CDR3 DNA reads TGTGCCAGCAGCGTAGGGCTAGCGGGTGAGCAGTTCTTC.